The 10 T cell receptor beta chains below come from one sample, sequenced in a study of blood T cells in healthy people across ages. A J-beta primer mix and a sample-barcoded 5' primer were used in a second PCR of roughly 6 to 11 cycles. TCRdb fed the 5' RACE reads into MiXCR, producing one record per CDR3 protein. The table includes hundreds of thousands of distinct CDR3 sequences, approximately 59% detected once. The sample comprised blood. These receptors came from a man aged 25-40 years in good health.

The table lists this clonotype with a few counts. The chain employs TRBV6-5 and TRBJ2-7; perhaps TRBD1 as D (6 bases). Per germline, CDR1 MNHEY and CDR2 SVGAGI. Trimming left V 4 bases short and J 2 bases short, with 12 bases between. The CDR3 is 14 residues long. Here the CDR3 DNA reads TGTGCCAGCAGTTCCAACAGGGTTCCCTACGAGCAGTACTTC. Amino acid sequence: CASSSNRVPYEQYF.

This clonotype has more than one count but fewer than ten. The chain uses TRBV27 and TRBJ2-1; 8 nucleotides line up with TRBD2. V gave up 1 base and J gave up 1 base; unmatched junction bases: 6. Germline V lookup: CDR1 MNHEY, CDR2 SMNVEV (reference sequence). The CDR3 has 17 residues. The CDR3, as DNA: TGTGCCAGCAGTTTATTTAGCGGGGTGATGTCCTACAATGAGCAGTTCTTC. It translates to CASSLFSGVMSYNEQFF.

The table lists this clonotype with a few counts. A junction end diverges from the germline sequence, so it may reflect a read error. The chain links TRBV5-1 to TRBJ2-5; 13 positions agree with TRBD2. The CDR3 loop spans 15 amino acids. The V gene's germline CDR1 is SGHRS and CDR2 YFSETQ. This chain's CDR3 is CASSLGLAGEETQYF. Here the CDR3 DNA reads TGTGCCAGCAGCTTAGGACTAGCGGGGGAGGAGACCCAGTACTTC.

J is TRBJ1-1 and V is TRBV12-3 or TRBV12-4; no firm D call. Trimming took 1 base from V and 1 from J, leaving 7 bases between them. The CDR3 contains 14 residues. The CDR3 loop is CASSLGPPNTEAFF. The CDR3 DNA reads TGTGCCAGCAGTTTAGGCCCCCCGAACACTGAAGCTTTCTTT.

This clonotype appeared a few times. This rearrangement joins TRBV12-3 or TRBV12-4 to TRBJ2-5, with 11 bases lining up with TRBD2. The CDR3 is 16 residues long. J lost 2 bases, V lost 5 bases, and 7 bases had no gene match. The CDR3 loop is CASSRAGTSGQETQYF. The CDR3 nucleotides are TGTGCCAGCAGTCGGGCTGGGACTAGCGGTCAAGAGACCCAGTACTTC.

This clonotype has a handful of counts. This chain uses TRBV9 with TRBJ1-6; 9 positions agree with TRBD1. The CDR3 loop spans 14 amino acids. Germline values: CDR1 SGDLS, CDR2 YYNGEE. J lost 8 bases, V lost 4 bases, and 4 bases had no gene match. CDR3 protein: CASSPRQGDSPLHF. The DNA for the CDR3 is TGTGCCAGCAGCCCACGACAGGGGGATTCACCCCTCCACTTT.

Only a few counts were recorded for this clonotype. This sequence joins TRBV7-2 and TRBJ2-7; D remains ambiguous. This CDR3 spans 15 amino acids. CDR1 is SGHTA, CDR2 FQGNSA, per germline. The V gene lost 1 base and the J gene lost 0 bases, with 10 bases spanning the gap. CDR3 nucleotide sequence: TGTGCCAGCAGCTTAGATCTAGGTCTCTCCTACGAGCAGTACTTC. Protein sequence: CASSLDLGLSYEQYF.

The chain uses TRBV10-3 and TRBJ2-5, with 7 nucleotides matching TRBD1. Germline trimming cut 2 bases from V and 1 base from J; bases unmatched to any gene: 4. CDR3 length: 15 amino acids. Germline V gene sequence: CDR1 ENHRY, CDR2 SYGVKD. The CDR3 region is CAISEATGVQETQYF. CDR3 sequence (DNA): TGTGCCATCAGTGAGGCCACAGGGGTCCAAGAGACCCAGTACTTC.

The chain has TRBV24-1 and TRBJ2-3, with 8 bases lining up with TRBD1. The V and J ends lost 2 bases and 4 bases, in that order; junction bases with no gene match: 7. Germline V gene sequence: CDR1 KGHDR, CDR2 SFDVKD. The CDR3 is 16 amino acids. The CDR3: CATSDSGQASPDTQYF. CDR3 in DNA: TGTGCCACCAGTGATTCGGGACAGGCATCACCAGATACGCAGTATTTT.

This clonotype was counted a few times. The V gene is TRBV25-1, the J gene TRBJ2-5; tentatively, D is TRBD2 (6 bases). The CDR3 runs 15 residues. Germline CDR1 MGHDK, CDR2 SYGVNS. The ends were cut back, 3 bases at V and 5 bases at J, with 16 bases in the middle. The CDR3 loop is CASSEGRTTYETQYF. CDR3 nucleotide sequence: TGTGCCAGCAGTGAGGGAAGGACTACCTACGAGACCCAGTACTTC.